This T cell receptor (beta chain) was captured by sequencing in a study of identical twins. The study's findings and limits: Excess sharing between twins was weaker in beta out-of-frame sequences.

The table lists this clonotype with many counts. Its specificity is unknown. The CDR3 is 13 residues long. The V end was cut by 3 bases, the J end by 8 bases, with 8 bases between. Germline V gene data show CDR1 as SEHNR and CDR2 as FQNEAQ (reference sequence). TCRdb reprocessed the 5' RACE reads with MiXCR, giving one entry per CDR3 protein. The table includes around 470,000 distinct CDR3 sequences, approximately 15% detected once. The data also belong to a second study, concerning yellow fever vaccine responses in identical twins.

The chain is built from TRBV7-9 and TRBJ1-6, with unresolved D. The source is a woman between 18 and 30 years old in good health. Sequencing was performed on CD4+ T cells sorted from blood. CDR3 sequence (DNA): TGTGCCAGCAGCTTCGGTCGGGATTCACCCCTCCACTTT. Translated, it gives CASSFGRDSPLHF.